This record covers a single T cell receptor beta chain. This sample stems from a study of blood T cell repertoires in COVID-19. Turning to the study itself: The analysed material was cDNA or gDNA that came from T cells, B-cell-depleted T cells, or PBMCs.

The method was immunoSEQ multiplex PCR; TCRdb's version includes in-frame clones alone and lacks a portion of them. The table lists around 370,000 clones, about 90% of them singletons. The CDR3 is 14 residues long. Germline V lookup: CDR1 LGHDT, CDR2 YNNKEL (reference sequence). The ends were cut back, 5 bases at V and 2 bases at J, with 13 bases in the middle. Sequenced input: peripheral blood. The sequence derives from a man aged 18 to 30 with active or convalescent COVID-19. The chain has TRBV3-1 (or the pseudogene TRBV3-2) and TRBJ2-7; possibly TRBD2 for D (5 bases). CDR3 sequence (DNA): TGTGCCAGCAGCGGCGGACTGACGGCCTACGAGCAGTACTTC. The encoded protein is CASSGGLTAYEQYF.